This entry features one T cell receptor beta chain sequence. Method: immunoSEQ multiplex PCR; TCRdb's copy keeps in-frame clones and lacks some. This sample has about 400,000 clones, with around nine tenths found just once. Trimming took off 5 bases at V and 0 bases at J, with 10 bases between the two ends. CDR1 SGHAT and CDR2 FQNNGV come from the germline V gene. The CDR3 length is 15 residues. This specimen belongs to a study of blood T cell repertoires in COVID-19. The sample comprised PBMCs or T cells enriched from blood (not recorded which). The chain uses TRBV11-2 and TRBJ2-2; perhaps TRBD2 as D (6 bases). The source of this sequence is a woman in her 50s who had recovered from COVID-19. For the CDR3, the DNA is TGTGCCAGCAGCACTGGACTACCGAACACCGGGGAGCTGTTTTTT. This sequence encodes CASSTGLPNTGELFF.